The rows below give T cell receptor beta chains drawn from one sample of a study of T cells in Graves' hyperthyroidism and ophthalmopathy. TCRdb independently ran MiXCR on the multiplex PCR reads; one entry per CDR3 protein. The data contain around 700,000 distinct CDR3 sequences, roughly 32% of them singletons. The sample comprised blood. The receptors stem from a woman aged 40 to 50 with Graves' hyperthyroidism. Both conserved end residues are part of each CDR3. D genes are given only for firm matches. Only part of the rows carry a size: once, few, many, or a class if the clone is expanded.

D | J | length | size | V | CDR3 | DNA
- | TRBJ2-6 | 17 | - | TRBV12-3/TRBV12-4 | CASRPGTWGRGANVLTF | TGTGCCAGCAGACCCGGGACGTGGGGGCGCGGGGCCAACGTCCTGACTTTC
- | TRBJ2-7 | 15 | - | TRBV4-2 | CASSQVGQSSNEQYF | TGTGCCAGCAGCCAAGTGGGTCAATCTTCCAACGAGCAGTACTTC
TRBD1 | TRBJ2-5 | 17 | - | TRBV28 | CASSYKRGQPPQETQYF | TGTGCCAGCAGCTATAAGAGGGGACAGCCGCCACAAGAGACCCAGTACTTC
- | TRBJ2-1 | 12 | - | TRBV7-9 | CASSLSDNEQFF | TGTGCCAGCAGCTTGTCGGACAATGAGCAGTTCTTC
- | TRBJ1-1 | 13 | many | TRBV10-1 | CASSESIAGEAFF | TGCGCCAGCAGTGAGTCGATTGCGGGTGAAGCTTTCTTT
- | TRBJ1-1 | 14 | - | TRBV2 | CASSETGLGTEAFF | TGTGCCAGCAGTGAGACAGGCTTGGGCACTGAAGCTTTCTTT
TRBD2 | TRBJ2-7 | 15 | - | TRBV5-6 | CASSVGLAGGREQYF | TGTGCCAGCAGCGTAGGACTAGCGGGAGGTCGAGAGCAGTACTTC
- | TRBJ2-5 | 14 | many | TRBV9 | CASSVDGYKETQYF | TGTGCCAGCAGCGTAGATGGGTACAAAGAGACCCAGTACTTC
- | TRBJ1-1 | 17 | - | TRBV19 | CASTALLRGAVGTEAFF | TGTGCCAGTACCGCCCTATTACGGGGGGCGGTGGGGACTGAAGCTTTCTTT
- | TRBJ2-7 | 14 | - | TRBV6-1 | CASSPRGENYEQYF | TGTGCCAGCAGCCCCCGTGGGGAAAACTACGAGCAGTACTTC
- | TRBJ1-1 | 14 | many | TRBV2 | CASSSTGVVTEAFF | TGTGCCAGCAGTTCGACCGGGGTAGTCACTGAAGCTTTCTTT
TRBD1 | TRBJ1-2 | 15 | many | TRBV4-1 | CASSPGQDRNYGYTF | TGCGCCAGCAGCCCCGGACAGGACCGTAACTATGGCTACACCTTC
- | TRBJ1-2 | 13 | - | TRBV20-1 | CSALGPLNYGYTF | TGCAGTGCCCTGGGACCCCTTAACTATGGCTACACCTTC
TRBD1 | TRBJ1-6 | 14 | many | TRBV11-2 | CASSSTGTESPLHF | TGTGCCAGCAGCTCGACAGGGACGGAATCACCCCTCCACTTT
- | TRBJ1-2 | 16 | few | TRBV5-6 | CASSLSLGGDGYGYTF | TGTGCCAGCAGCTTGAGTTTGGGAGGGGACGGCTATGGCTACACCTTC
TRBD2 | TRBJ2-7 | 14 | - | TRBV19 | CASSSGLAGIEQYF | TGTGCCAGTAGTTCGGGACTAGCCGGAATCGAGCAGTACTTC
- | TRBJ2-7 | 15 | - | TRBV19 | CASSVTRASAYEQYF | TGTGCCAGTAGTGTAACGCGGGCCTCGGCATACGAGCAGTACTTC
- | TRBJ1-2 | 12 | - | TRBV28 | CASTNLTGPHTF | TGTGCCAGCACCAATCTAACCGGGCCACACACCTTC
TRBD2 | TRBJ2-2 | 17 | few | TRBV7-3 | CASSPVPGLVFAGELFF | TGTGCCAGCAGCCCTGTCCCGGGACTAGTGTTTGCCGGGGAGCTGTTTTTT
- | TRBJ2-6 | 15 | few | TRBV10-3 | CAISEPDYRDNVLTF | TGTGCCATCAGTGAGCCCGACTACCGGGACAACGTCCTGACTTTC
- | TRBJ1-1 | 14 | many | TRBV25-1 | CASSEYRLDTEAFF | TGTGCCAGCAGTGAATACCGGCTGGACACTGAAGCTTTCTTT
- | TRBJ1-1 | 13 | many | TRBV5-8 | CASSLGDWTEAFF | TGTGCCAGCAGCTTGGGGGATTGGACTGAAGCTTTCTTT
TRBD1 | TRBJ2-5 | 14 | many | TRBV20-1 | CSARPGQGSVAQYF | TGCAGTGCTAGACCGGGACAGGGCTCGGTGGCCCAGTACTTC
TRBD1 | TRBJ1-1 | 15 | few | TRBV7-3 | CASSEFPTGRTEAFF | TGTGCCAGCAGCGAATTCCCGACAGGGAGGACTGAAGCTTTCTTT
TRBD2 | TRBJ2-7 | 16 | - | TRBV7-3 | CASSLHSGGISYEQYF | TGTGCCAGCAGTTTACATAGCGGGGGTATATCCTACGAGCAGTACTTC
- | TRBJ2-7 | 12 | many | TRBV7-8 | CASSAASYEQYF | TGTGCCAGCAGCGCAGCCTCCTACGAGCAGTACTTC
- | TRBJ2-5 | 13 | many | TRBV7-8 | CASSLNPPMAQYF | TGTGCCAGCAGCTTAAACCCCCCGATGGCCCAGTACTTC
TRBD1 | TRBJ2-7 | 12 | many | TRBV29-1 | CSVQTGSAGQYF | TGCAGCGTCCAGACAGGGTCGGCCGGGCAGTACTTC